This TCR beta chain was identified during a study of T-cell memory formation after mild COVID-19. The study's findings and limits: Unconfirmed was the SARS-CoV-2 specificity of second-wave clones that peaked on day 37.

This clonotype was seen ten or more times. Its antigen is undetermined. TCRdb reanalysed the 5' RACE reads using MiXCR and keeps one entry per CDR3 protein. The sample lists some 410,000 distinct CDR3 sequences; about 25% were seen once. The CDR3 is 15 amino acids. Trimming shortened V by 3 bases and J by 4 bases, and 15 bases separated the two germline ends. Germline CDR1 LGHNA, CDR2 YNFKEQ. The V gene is TRBV4-2, the J gene TRBJ1-2, with TRBD1 as a possible D gene (6 bases). Material for sequencing was PBMCs or a T cell subset sorted from them (not recorded which). The receptor was derived from an adult woman who had mild COVID-19 (a few samples of this study predate the infection). Cell type and time point are not known. CDR3 coding DNA: TGTGCCAGCAGCCACCTAGGGGGGGGTGGCTATGGCTACACCTTC. Translation gives CASSHLGGGGYGYTF.